Listed here are 24 T cell receptor beta chains from one sample, sequenced in a study of blood T cell repertoires in COVID-19. Produced via immunoSEQ multiplex PCR; TCRdb's table is partial and in-frame only. This table has 200,000 to 300,000 clones, 75% to 90% appearing once. Specimen: peripheral blood. Receptor source: a woman between 35 and 50 years old with acute or convalescent COVID-19.

This chain joins TRBV2 and TRBJ2-2; no firm D call. Trimming removed 2 bases at V and 1 base at J, with 2 bases between. The CDR3 sequence is 13 residues long. CDR1 is SNHLY, CDR2 FYNNEI, per germline. The CDR3 DNA is TGTGCCAGCAGTGAACAGAACACCGGGGAGCTGTTTTTT. Translating it yields CASSEQNTGELFF.

As to this clone: The limits of the CDR3 on the DNA are not certain, so only TCRdb's listed CDR3 is given. This rearrangement joins TRBV7-9 to TRBJ2-1; TRBD2, the table's D call, was not compared with the DNA. Per germline, CDR1 SEHNR and CDR2 FQNEAQ (reference sequence). The CDR3 length is 16 residues, termini included. This CDR3 reads CASSTSSSGARNEQFF.

The chain has TRBV7-9 and TRBJ1-2, with D unresolved. V lost 5 bases, J lost 4 bases, and 14 bases lay in between. Germline V gene sequence: CDR1 SEHNR, CDR2 FQNEAQ (reference sequence). This CDR3 is 14 amino acids long. This CDR3 reads CASSPRPVGYGYTF. The DNA for the CDR3 is TGTGCCAGCAGCCCTCGCCCTGTCGGCTATGGCTACACCTTC.

This chain joins TRBV7-2 and TRBJ2-1, with 11 bases that match TRBD1. Germline V CDR1 and CDR2: SGHTA, FQGNSA. With 5 bases clipped from V and 5 bases from J, the junction kept 2 bases outside the gene matches. The CDR3 has 14 residues. CDR3: CASSTGQGDNEQFF. CDR3 in DNA: TGTGCCAGCAGCACGGGACAGGGGGACAATGAGCAGTTCTTC.

This sequence joins TRBV27 and TRBJ1-1; D not resolved. The V end lost 4 bases, the J end lost 3 bases, and 18 bases lay between the germline ends. CDR3 length equals 16 residues. Germline assignment: CDR1 MNHEY and CDR2 SMNVEV (reference sequence). In DNA, the CDR3 is TGTGCCAGCAGTTACTGGACGGGAGCTCCCGACACTGAAGCTTTCTTT. It codes for CASSYWTGAPDTEAFF.

The chain couples TRBV10-3 to TRBJ1-2; possibly TRBD1 for D (5 bases). This CDR3 region has 14 residues. Germline assignment: CDR1 ENHRY and CDR2 SYGVKD. V lost 4 bases and J 4 bases, leaving 13 bases between the germline ends. The CDR3 loop reads CAISVGREVYGYTF. For the CDR3, the DNA is TGTGCCATCAGTGTTGGCAGGGAGGTCTATGGCTACACCTTC.

This chain joins TRBV2 and TRBJ1-1; 10 bases are shared with TRBD1. Trimming cost V 3 bases and J 2 bases; bases outside gene matches: 3. Germline CDR1 is SNHLY and CDR2 is FYNNEI. The CDR3 totals 15 residues. The CDR3 DNA is TGTGCCAGCAGTGAGACAGGGGGCAGAAACACTGAAGCTTTCTTT. It is translated as CASSETGGRNTEAFF.

CDR3: CASSGRRGYGYTF. CDR3 in DNA: TGTGCCAGCAGCGGGAGACGGGGCTATGGCTACACCTTC. The chain carries TRBV9 and TRBJ1-2; D uncertain. Between the trimmed V and J ends, which lost 3 bases and 4 bases, there was a span of 10 bases. The CDR3 covers 13 residues. Looked up from germline, CDR1 is SGDLS and CDR2 is YYNGEE.

The chain joins TRBV24-1 to TRBJ2-5, with D possibly being TRBD1 (6 bases). Germline assignment: CDR1 KGHDR and CDR2 SFDVKD. CDR3 size: 14 residues. V was clipped by 6 bases and J by 0 bases, with 10 bases between them. CDR3 amino acids: CATSPQGHQETQYF. In DNA form, the CDR3 reads TGTGCCACCAGTCCACAGGGACACCAAGAGACCCAGTACTTC.

The chain couples TRBV25-1 to TRBJ2-5; tentative D call: TRBD1 (5 bases). This CDR3 has 14 residues. CDR1 MGHDK and CDR2 SYGVNS come from the germline V gene. Deletions cut 6 bases from V and 7 bases from J, with 18 bases between. CDR3 DNA sequence: TGTGCCAGCAGCCCCTCCCAGGGCCGAGGGACCCAGTACTTC. It specifies CASSPSQGRGTQYF.

V and J are TRBV25-1 and TRBJ2-5; TRBD1 might be the D (5 bases). The CDR3 is made up of 13 amino acids. In germline, CDR1 is MGHDK, CDR2 SYGVNS. Trimming pared 6 bases from V and 5 bases from J, leaving 13 bases between. CDR3 loop: CASSRRSGETQYF. CDR3 nucleotides: TGTGCCAGCAGCCGACGATCAGGGGAGACCCAGTACTTC.

The rearrangement links TRBV19 to TRBJ1-3; perhaps TRBD1 as D (6 bases). This CDR3 spans 14 amino acids. In germline, CDR1 is LNHDA, CDR2 SQIVND (reference sequence). The V end lost 5 bases, the J end lost 4 bases, and 12 bases lay between the germline ends. The DNA for the CDR3 is TGTGCCAGTAGTGCACAGGGTTCCGGAAACACCATATATTTT. It yields the protein CASSAQGSGNTIYF.

The chain's CDR3 is CASSTEDYGYTF. The CDR3 DNA reads TGTGCCAGCAGCACGGAGGACTATGGCTACACCTTC. The chain has TRBV5-6 and TRBJ1-2; D is uncertain. Between the trimmed V and J ends, which lost 4 bases and 3 bases, there was a span of 7 bases. This CDR3 is built from 12 residues. Looked up from germline, CDR1 is SGHDT and CDR2 is YYEEEE.

The CDR3 here is CASSLVAGITTF. The CDR3 bases are TGTGCCAGCAGCTTGGTGGCGGGGATTACCACCTTC. The rearrangement joins TRBV5-6 to TRBJ1-2; no reliable D call. Germline lookup yields CDR1 SGHDT and CDR2 YYEEEE. CDR3 length: 12 residues. V dropped 0 bases and J dropped 13 bases, with 13 bases sitting between them.

The sample holds one count of this clone. This sequence joins TRBV2 and TRBJ1-2, with D possibly TRBD1 on 5 matching bases. Germline V gene sequence: CDR1 SNHLY, CDR2 FYNNEI. The CDR3 is made up of 9 amino acids. V lost 4 bases, J lost 13 bases, and 7 bases lay in between. CDR3 nucleotides: TGTGCCAGCAGTGGCAGGGTCACCTTC. Amino acid sequence: CASSGRVTF.

The V call is TRBV3-1 (or the pseudogene TRBV3-2), the J call TRBJ2-1; 11 bases align to TRBD2. V gave up 4 bases and J gave up 8 bases; unmatched junction bases: 10. Germline V CDR1 and CDR2: LGHDT, YNNKEL (reference sequence). The CDR3 has 16 residues. CDR3 coding DNA: TGTGCCAGCAGCCTCCGACTAGCGGGGTCAGGACATGAGCAGTTCTTC. This sequence encodes CASSLRLAGSGHEQFF.

The J gene is TRBJ2-3, the V gene TRBV14; tentative D call: TRBD1 (6 bases). The CDR3 consists of 15 residues. Germline lookup yields CDR1 SGHDN and CDR2 FVKESK. Trimming removed 4 bases at V and 2 bases at J, with 13 bases between. In DNA, the CDR3 is TGTGCCAGCAGCCGACAACAGGGACCCACAGATACGCAGTATTTT. It yields the protein CASSRQQGPTDTQYF. Combining the CDR3 with reference TRBV14 and TRBJ2-3 gives the whole variable domain EAGVTQFPSHSVIEKGQTVTLRCDPISGHDNLYWYRRVMGKEIKFLLHFVKESKQDESGMPNNRFLAERTGGTYSTLKVQPAELEDSGVYFCASSRQQGPTDTQYFGPGTRLTVL.

This chain joins TRBV25-1 and TRBJ1-2; 9 bases fit TRBD1. V lost 3 bases to trimming and J lost 0 bases; unmatched junction nucleotides: 5. The length of the CDR3 is 16 residues. Germline V lookup: CDR1 MGHDK, CDR2 SYGVNS. This CDR3 is CASSDLRQGANYGYTF. The CDR3 region has the DNA TGTGCCAGCAGTGACCTTAGACAGGGGGCTAACTATGGCTACACCTTC.

The V call is TRBV12-3 or TRBV12-4, the J call TRBJ1-1; D not resolved. The CDR3 runs 11 residues. Trimming cost V 6 bases and J 11 bases, with 13 bases left between them. The CDR3 is CASSHGLGAFF. CDR3 nucleotide sequence: TGTGCCAGCAGCCACGGACTGGGGGCTTTCTTT.

This clone is a singleton in its sample. The J gene is TRBJ1-4, the V gene TRBV18, with D perhaps matching TRBD1 (6 bases). V gave up 1 base and J gave up 0 bases, with 15 bases separating them. The CDR3 contains 18 residues. Germline V CDR1 and CDR2: KGHSH, LQKENI. CDR3 nucleotide sequence: TGTGCCAGCTCACCACTCCAGGGGCCAGGAGCAACTAATGAAAAACTGTTTTTT. This encodes CASSPLQGPGATNEKLFF.

The chain employs TRBV5-1 and TRBJ1-2; 8 nucleotides align to TRBD1. The CDR3 extends over 14 amino acids. Germline V gene data show CDR1 as SGHRS and CDR2 as YFSETQ. V shed 3 bases and J 3 bases; nucleotides not matched to a gene: 4. CDR3 protein: CASSSTGADYGYTF. The CDR3 nucleotides are TGCGCCAGCAGCTCGACAGGGGCGGACTATGGCTACACCTTC.

The chain is built from TRBV6-5 and TRBJ1-5; 7 bases fit TRBD1. This CDR3 is built from 14 residues. The germline CDR1 and CDR2 sequences are MNHEY and SVGAGI. V lost 6 bases, J lost 4 bases, and 6 bases stayed unmatched. CDR3: CASRPGTANQPQHF. CDR3 in DNA: TGTGCCAGCAGACCCGGGACAGCGAATCAGCCCCAGCATTTT.

The DNA for the CDR3 is TGTGCCAGCCAGGTTGGGGGGTCAGGAAACACCATATATTTT. Translated, it gives CASQVGGSGNTIYF. The chain recombines TRBV2 with TRBJ1-3; D is possibly TRBD1 (5 bases). The CDR3 extends over 14 amino acids. CDR1 is SNHLY, CDR2 FYNNEI, per germline. Trimming stripped 8 bases from V and 4 bases from J, with 15 bases between.

J is TRBJ2-1 and V is TRBV9; 12 bases match TRBD2. CDR3 size: 15 residues. Germline V gene sequence: CDR1 SGDLS, CDR2 YYNGEE. The ends lost 4 bases at V and 7 bases at J; junction bases unmatched: 6. CDR3 sequence: CASSLGLAGLNEQFF. For the CDR3, the DNA is TGTGCCAGCAGCCTAGGACTAGCGGGGTTAAATGAGCAGTTCTTC.